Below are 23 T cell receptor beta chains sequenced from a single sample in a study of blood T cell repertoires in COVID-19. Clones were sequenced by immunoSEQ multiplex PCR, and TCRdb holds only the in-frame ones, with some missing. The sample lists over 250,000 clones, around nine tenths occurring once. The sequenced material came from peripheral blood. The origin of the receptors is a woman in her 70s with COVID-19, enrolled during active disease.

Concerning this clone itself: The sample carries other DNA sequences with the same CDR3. CDR3 DNA: TGTGCCACCAGTGATTACAGGGCAGGCTACACCTTC. This encodes CATSDYRAGYTF. The chain is built from TRBV24-1 and TRBJ1-2; tentatively, D is TRBD1 (6 bases). Germline-derived CDR1 and CDR2 are KGHDR and SFDVKD. Between the trimmed V and J ends, which lost 2 bases and 8 bases, there was a span of 8 bases. CDR3 length equals 12 residues.

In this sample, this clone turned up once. The CDR3 DNA reads as TGTGCCAGCAGTCCGACAGGGGCAGTGAACTATGGCTACACCTTC. Its protein product is CASSPTGAVNYGYTF. This chain uses TRBV27 with TRBJ1-2, with 8 nucleotides matching TRBD1. V trimming: 5 bases; J trimming: 2 bases; junction bases outside the gene matches: 7. CDR3 length: 15 residues. Germline V gene data show CDR1 as MNHEY and CDR2 as SMNVEV (reference sequence).

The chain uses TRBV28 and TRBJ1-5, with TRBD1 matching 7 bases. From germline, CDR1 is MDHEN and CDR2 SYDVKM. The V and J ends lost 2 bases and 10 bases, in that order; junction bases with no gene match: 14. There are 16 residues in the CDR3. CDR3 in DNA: TGTGCCAGCAGTTTAGCAATTGGGACAGACAGGAGACCCCAGCATTTT. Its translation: CASSLAIGTDRRPQHF. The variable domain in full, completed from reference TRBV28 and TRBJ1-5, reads DVKVTQSSRYLVKRTGEKVFLECVQDMDHENMFWYRQDPGLGLRLIYFSYDVKMKEKGDIPEGYSVSREKKERFSLILESASTNQTSMYLCASSLAIGTDRRPQHFGDGTRLSIL.

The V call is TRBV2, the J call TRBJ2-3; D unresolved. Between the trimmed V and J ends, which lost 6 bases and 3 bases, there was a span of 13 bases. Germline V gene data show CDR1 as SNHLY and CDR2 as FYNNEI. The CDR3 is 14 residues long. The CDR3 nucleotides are TGTGCCAGCAGGGGTGGGCAAAGGACAGATACGCAGTATTTT. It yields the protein CASRGGQRTDTQYF.

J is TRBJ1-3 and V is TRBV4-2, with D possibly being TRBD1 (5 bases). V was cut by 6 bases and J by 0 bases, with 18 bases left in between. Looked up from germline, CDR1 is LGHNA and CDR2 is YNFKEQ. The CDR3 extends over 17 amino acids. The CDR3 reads CASSQPSWTSSGNTIYF. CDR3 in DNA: TGTGCCAGCAGTCAACCCTCTTGGACATCCTCTGGAAACACCATATATTTT.

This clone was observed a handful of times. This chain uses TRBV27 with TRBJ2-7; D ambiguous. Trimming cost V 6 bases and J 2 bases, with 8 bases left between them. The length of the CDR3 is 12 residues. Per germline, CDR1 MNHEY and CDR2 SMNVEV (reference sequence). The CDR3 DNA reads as TGTGCCAGCAGCCCAGCGCCCTACGAGCAGTACTTC. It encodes CASSPAPYEQYF.

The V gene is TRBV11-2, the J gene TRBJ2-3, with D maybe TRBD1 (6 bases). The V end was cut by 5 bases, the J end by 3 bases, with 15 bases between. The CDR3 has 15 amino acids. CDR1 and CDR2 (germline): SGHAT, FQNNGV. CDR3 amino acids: CASSKLGAGTDTQYF. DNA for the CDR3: TGTGCCAGCAGCAAGTTGGGGGCCGGTACAGATACGCAGTATTTT. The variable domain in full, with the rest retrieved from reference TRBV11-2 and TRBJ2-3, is EAGVAQSPRYKIIEKRQSVAFWCNPISGHATLYWYQQILGQGPKLLIQFQNNGVVDDSQLPKDRFSAERLKGVDSTLKIQPAKLEDSAVYLCASSKLGAGTDTQYFGPGTRLTVL.

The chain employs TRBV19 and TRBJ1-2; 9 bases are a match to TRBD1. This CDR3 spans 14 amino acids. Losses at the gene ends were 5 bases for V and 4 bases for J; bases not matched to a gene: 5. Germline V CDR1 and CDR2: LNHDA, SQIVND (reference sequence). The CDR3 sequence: CASSLQTGGYGYTF. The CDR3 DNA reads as TGTGCCAGTAGTCTCCAGACAGGGGGCTATGGCTACACCTTC. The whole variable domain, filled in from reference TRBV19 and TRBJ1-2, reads DGGITQSPKYLFRKEGQNVTLSCEQNLNHDAMYWYRQDPGQGLRLIYYSQIVNDFQKGDIAEGYSVSREKKESFPLTVTSAQKNPTAFYLCASSLQTGGYGYTFGSGTRLTVV.

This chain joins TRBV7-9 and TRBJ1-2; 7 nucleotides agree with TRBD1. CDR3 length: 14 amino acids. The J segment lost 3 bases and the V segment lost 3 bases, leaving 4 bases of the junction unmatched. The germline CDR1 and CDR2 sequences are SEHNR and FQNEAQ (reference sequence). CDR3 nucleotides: TGTGCCAGCAGCTTGAACAGGGGAGACTATGGCTACACCTTC. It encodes CASSLNRGDYGYTF.

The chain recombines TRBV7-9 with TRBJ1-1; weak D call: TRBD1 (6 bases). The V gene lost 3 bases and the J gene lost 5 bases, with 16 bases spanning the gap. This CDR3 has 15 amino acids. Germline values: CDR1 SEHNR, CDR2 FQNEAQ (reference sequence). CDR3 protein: CASSLGGTRTTEAFF. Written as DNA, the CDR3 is TGTGCCAGCAGCTTGGGGGGGACACGGACAACTGAAGCTTTCTTT. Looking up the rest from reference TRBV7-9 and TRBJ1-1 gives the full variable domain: DTGVSQNPRHKITKRGQNVTFRCDPISEHNRLYWYRQTLGQGPEFLTYFQNEAQLEKSRLLSDRFSAERPKGSFSTLEIQRTEQGDSAMYLCASSLGGTRTTEAFFGQGTRLTVV.

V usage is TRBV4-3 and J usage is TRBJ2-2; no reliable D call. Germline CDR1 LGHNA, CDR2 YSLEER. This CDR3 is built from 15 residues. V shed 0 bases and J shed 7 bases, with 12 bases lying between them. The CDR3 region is CASSQDHHRSGELFF. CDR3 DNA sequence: TGCGCCAGCAGCCAAGATCATCATCGGAGCGGGGAGCTGTTTTTT.

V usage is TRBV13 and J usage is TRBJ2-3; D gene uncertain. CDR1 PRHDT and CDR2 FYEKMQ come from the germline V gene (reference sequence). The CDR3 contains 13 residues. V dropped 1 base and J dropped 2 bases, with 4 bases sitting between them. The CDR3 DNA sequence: TGTGCCAGCAGCTTAGAACTCACAGATACGCAGTATTTT. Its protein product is CASSLELTDTQYF.

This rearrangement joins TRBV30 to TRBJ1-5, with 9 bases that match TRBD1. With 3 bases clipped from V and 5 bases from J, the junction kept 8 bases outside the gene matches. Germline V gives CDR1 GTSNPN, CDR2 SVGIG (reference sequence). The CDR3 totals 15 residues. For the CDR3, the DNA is TGTGCCTGGAGGATAGGACAGGGGAGTCATCAGCCCCAGCATTTT. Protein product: CAWRIGQGSHQPQHF.

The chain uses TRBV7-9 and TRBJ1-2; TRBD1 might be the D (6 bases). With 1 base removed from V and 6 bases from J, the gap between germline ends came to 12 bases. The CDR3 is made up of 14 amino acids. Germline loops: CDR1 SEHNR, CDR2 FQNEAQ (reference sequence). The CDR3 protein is CASSLDGEGDGYTF. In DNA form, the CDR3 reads TGTGCCAGCAGCTTAGATGGGGAGGGGGATGGCTACACCTTC.

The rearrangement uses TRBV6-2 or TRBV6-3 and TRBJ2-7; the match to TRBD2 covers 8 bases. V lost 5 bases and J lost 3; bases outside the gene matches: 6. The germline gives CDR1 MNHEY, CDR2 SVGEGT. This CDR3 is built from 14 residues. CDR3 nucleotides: TGTGCCAGCAGTCTAGCGGGCCTAAGCTACGAGCAGTACTTC. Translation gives CASSLAGLSYEQYF.

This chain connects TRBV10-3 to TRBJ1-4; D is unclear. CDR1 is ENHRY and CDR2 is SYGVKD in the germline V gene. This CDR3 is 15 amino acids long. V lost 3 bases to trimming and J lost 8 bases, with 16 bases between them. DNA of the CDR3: TGTGCCATCAGTGATGAGACACAGCCCCGGGAAAAACTGTTTTTT. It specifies CAISDETQPREKLFF.

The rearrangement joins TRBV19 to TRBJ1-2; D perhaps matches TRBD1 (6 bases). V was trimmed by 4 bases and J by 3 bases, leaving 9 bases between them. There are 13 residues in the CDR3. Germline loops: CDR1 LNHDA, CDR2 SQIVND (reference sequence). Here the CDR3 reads CASSTGEHYGYTF. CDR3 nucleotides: TGTGCCAGTAGTACAGGGGAACACTATGGCTACACCTTC.

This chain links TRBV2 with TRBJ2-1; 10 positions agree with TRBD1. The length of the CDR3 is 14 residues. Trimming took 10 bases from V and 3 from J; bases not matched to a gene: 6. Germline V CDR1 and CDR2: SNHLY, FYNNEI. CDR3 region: CATGTGVSYNEQFF. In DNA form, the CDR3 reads TGTGCCACGGGGACAGGGGTGAGCTACAATGAGCAGTTCTTC. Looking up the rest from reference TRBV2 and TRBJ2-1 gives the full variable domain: EPEVTQTPSHQVTQMGQEVILRCVPISNHLYFYWYRQILGQKVEFLVSFYNNEISEKSEIFDDQFSVERPDGSNFTLKIRSTKLEDSAMYFCATGTGVSYNEQFFGPGTRLTVL.

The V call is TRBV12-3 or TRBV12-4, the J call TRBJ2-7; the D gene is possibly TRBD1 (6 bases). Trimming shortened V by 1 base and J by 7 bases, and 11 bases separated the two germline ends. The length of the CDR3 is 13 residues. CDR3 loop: CASSLGGGWEQYF. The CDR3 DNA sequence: TGTGCCAGCAGTTTAGGAGGGGGATGGGAGCAGTACTTC.

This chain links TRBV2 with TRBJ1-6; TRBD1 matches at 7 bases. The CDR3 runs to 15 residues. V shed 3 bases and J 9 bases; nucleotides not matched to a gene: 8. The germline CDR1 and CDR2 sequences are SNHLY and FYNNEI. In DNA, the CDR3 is TGTGCCAGCAGTGAGGACGACAGGGTGGGTTCACCCCTCCACTTT. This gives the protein CASSEDDRVGSPLHF.

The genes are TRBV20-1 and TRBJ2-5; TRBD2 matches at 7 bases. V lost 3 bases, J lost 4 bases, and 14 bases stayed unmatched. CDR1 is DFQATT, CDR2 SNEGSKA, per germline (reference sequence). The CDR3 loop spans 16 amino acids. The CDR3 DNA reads TGCAGTGCTAGTAGGCTCGAGCGGGGTACTGTAGAGACCCAGTACTTC. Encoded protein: CSASRLERGTVETQYF.

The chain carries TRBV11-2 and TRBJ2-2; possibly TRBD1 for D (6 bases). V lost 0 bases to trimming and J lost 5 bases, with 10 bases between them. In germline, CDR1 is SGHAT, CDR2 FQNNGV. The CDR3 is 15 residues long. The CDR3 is CASSLDRGETGELFF. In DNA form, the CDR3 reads TGTGCCAGCAGCTTAGACAGGGGTGAGACCGGGGAGCTGTTTTTT. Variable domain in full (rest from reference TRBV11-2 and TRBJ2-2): EAGVAQSPRYKIIEKRQSVAFWCNPISGHATLYWYQQILGQGPKLLIQFQNNGVVDDSQLPKDRFSAERLKGVDSTLKIQPAKLEDSAVYLCASSLDRGETGELFFGEGSRLTVL.

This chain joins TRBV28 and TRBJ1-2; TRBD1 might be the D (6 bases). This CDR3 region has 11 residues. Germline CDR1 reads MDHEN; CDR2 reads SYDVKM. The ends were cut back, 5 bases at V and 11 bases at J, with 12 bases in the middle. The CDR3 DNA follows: TGTGCCAGCAGTCTCCCAGGGGCGTACACCTTC. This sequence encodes CASSLPGAYTF.